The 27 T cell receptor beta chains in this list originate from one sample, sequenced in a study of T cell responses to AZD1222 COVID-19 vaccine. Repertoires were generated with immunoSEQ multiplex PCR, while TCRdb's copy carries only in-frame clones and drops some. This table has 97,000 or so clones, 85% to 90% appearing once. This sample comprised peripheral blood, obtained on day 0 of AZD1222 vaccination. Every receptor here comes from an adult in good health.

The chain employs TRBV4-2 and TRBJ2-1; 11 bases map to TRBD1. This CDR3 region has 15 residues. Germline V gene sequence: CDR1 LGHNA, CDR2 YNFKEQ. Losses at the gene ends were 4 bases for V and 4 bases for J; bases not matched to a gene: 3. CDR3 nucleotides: TGTGCCAGCAGCCTCGGACAGGGGGCTTACAATGAGCAGTTCTTC. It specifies CASSLGQGAYNEQFF.

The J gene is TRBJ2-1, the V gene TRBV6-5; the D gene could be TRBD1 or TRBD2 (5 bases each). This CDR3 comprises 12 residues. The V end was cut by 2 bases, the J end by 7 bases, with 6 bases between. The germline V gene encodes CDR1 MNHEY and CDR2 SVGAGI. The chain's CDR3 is CASSYGGNEQFF. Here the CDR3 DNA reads TGTGCCAGCAGTTACGGGGGTAATGAGCAGTTCTTC.

For the CDR3, the DNA is TGCGCCAGCAGTTTAGGGACATCCTCCTACGAGCAGTACTTC. The encoded protein is CASSLGTSSYEQYF. V is TRBV5-1 and J is TRBJ2-7; a possible D gene is TRBD1 (6 bases). V was pared by 5 bases and J by 0 bases, with 12 bases between. The CDR3 sequence is 14 residues long. The V gene's germline CDR1 is SGHRS and CDR2 YFSETQ.

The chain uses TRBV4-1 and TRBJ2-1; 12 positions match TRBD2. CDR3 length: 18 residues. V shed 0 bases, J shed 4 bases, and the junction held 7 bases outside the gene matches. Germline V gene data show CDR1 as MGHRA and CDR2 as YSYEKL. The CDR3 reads CASSQDQLAGGAYNEQFF. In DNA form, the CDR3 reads TGCGCCAGCAGCCAAGATCAACTAGCGGGGGGTGCGTACAATGAGCAGTTCTTC.

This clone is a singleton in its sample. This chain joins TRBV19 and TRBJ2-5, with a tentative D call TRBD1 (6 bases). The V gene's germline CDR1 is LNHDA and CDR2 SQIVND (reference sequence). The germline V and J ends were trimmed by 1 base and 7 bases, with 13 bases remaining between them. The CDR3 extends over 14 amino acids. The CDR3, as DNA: TGTGCCAGTAGTATAGCAGGGGAGATCGGGACCCAGTACTTC. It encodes CASSIAGEIGTQYF.

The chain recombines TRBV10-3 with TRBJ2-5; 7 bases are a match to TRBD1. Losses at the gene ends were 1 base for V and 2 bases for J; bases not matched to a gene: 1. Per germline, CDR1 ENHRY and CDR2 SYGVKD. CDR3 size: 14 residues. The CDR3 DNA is TGTGCCATCAGTGAGTTGACAGGGCAAGAGACCCAGTACTTC. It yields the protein CAISELTGQETQYF.

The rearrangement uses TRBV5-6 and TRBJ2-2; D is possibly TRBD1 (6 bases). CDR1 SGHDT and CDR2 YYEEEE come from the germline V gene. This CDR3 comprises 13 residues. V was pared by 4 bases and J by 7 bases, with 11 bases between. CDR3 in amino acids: CASSPTGLGELFF. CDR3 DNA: TGTGCCAGCAGCCCGACAGGACTCGGGGAGCTGTTTTTT.

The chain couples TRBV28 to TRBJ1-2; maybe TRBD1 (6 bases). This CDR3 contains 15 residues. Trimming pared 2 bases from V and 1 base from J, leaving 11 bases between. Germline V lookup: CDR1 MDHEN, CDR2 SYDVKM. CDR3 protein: CASSLGQGNNYGYTF. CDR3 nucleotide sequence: TGTGCCAGCAGTTTAGGGCAGGGGAATAACTATGGCTACACCTTC.

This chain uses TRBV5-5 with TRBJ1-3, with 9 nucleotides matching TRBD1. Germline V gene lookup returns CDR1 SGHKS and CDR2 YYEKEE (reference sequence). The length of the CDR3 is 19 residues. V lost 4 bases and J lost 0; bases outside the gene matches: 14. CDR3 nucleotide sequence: TGTGCCAGCAGCCCGAGGGTCGGACAGGGGCCTCACTCTGGAAACACCATATATTTT. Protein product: CASSPRVGQGPHSGNTIYF.

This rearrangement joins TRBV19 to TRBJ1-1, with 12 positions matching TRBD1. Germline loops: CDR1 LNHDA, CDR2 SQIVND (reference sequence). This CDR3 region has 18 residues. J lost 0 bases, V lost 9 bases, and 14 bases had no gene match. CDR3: CARSPGDRGLGVNTEAFF. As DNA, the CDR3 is TGTGCCAGATCCCCGGGGGACAGGGGGCTTGGGGTGAACACTGAAGCTTTCTTT.

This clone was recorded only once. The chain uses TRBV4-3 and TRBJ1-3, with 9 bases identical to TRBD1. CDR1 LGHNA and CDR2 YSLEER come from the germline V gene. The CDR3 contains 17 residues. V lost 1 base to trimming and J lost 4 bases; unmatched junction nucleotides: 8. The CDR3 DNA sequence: TGCGCCAGCAGCCAAGGGGGACAGGGTCACTCCGGAAACACCATATATTTT. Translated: CASSQGGQGHSGNTIYF.

CDR3 sequence: CASSQDVWTSGRGELFF. For the CDR3, the DNA is TGTGCCAGCAGCCAAGATGTGTGGACTAGCGGGAGAGGGGAGCTGTTTTTT. This rearrangement joins TRBV3-1 (or the pseudogene TRBV3-2) to TRBJ2-2; 13 nucleotides align to TRBD2. In germline, CDR1 is LGHDT, CDR2 YNNKEL (reference sequence). The V segment lost 0 bases and the J segment 8 bases; nucleotides outside the gene matches: 6. The CDR3 is 17 residues long.

Here the CDR3 DNA reads TGTGCCAGCAGCCCGTCCGGGACTACGGGCGAGCAGTACTTC. It translates to CASSPSGTTGEQYF. The rearrangement joins TRBV11-3 to TRBJ2-7; 7 bases are a match to TRBD2. V lost 5 bases, J lost 6 bases, and 10 bases stayed unmatched. CDR3 length equals 14 residues. The germline gives CDR1 SGHNT, CDR2 YENEEA.

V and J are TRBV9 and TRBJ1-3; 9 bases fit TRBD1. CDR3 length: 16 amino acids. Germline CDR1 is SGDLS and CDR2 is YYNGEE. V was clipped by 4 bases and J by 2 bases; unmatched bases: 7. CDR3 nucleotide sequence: TGTGCCAGCAGCACCGGGACAGGGCTTACTGGAAACACCATATATTTT. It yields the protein CASSTGTGLTGNTIYF.

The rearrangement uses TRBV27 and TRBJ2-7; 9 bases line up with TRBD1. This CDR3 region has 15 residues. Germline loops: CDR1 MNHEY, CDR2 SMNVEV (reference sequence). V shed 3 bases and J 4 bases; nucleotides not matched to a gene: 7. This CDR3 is CASSFAGQGMYEQYF. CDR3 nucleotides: TGTGCCAGCAGTTTTGCAGGACAGGGGATGTACGAGCAGTACTTC.

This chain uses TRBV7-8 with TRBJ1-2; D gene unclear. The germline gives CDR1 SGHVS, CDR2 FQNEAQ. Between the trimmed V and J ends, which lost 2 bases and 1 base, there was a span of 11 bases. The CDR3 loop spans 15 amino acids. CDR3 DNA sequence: TGTGCCAGCAGCTTAAGGCCCGGGCTTAACTATGGCTACACCTTC. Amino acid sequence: CASSLRPGLNYGYTF. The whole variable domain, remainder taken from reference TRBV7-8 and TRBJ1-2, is GAGVSQSPRYKVAKRGQDVALRCDPISGHVSLFWYQQALGQGPEFLTYFQNEAQLDKSGLPSDRFFAERPEGSVSTLKIQRTQQEDSAVYLCASSLRPGLNYGYTFGSGTRLTVV.

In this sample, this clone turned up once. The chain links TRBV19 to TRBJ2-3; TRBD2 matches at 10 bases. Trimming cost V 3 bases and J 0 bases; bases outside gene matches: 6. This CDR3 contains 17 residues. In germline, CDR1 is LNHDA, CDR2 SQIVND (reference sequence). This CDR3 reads CASSIRLAGASTDTQYF. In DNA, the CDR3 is TGTGCCAGTAGTATTCGGCTAGCGGGGGCCAGCACAGATACGCAGTATTTT.

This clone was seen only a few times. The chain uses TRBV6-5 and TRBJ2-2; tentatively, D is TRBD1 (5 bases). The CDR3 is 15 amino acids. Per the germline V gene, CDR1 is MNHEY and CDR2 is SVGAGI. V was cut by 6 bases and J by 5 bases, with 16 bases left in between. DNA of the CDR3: TGTGCCAGCAGCCGCGCACATGCAGGGACCGGGGAGCTGTTTTTT. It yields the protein CASSRAHAGTGELFF.

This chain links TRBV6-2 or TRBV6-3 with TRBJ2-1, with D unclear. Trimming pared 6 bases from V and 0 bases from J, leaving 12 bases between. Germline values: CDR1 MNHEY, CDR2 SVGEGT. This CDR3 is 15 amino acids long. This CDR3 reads CASSPYPSSYNEQFF. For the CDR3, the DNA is TGTGCCAGCAGCCCGTACCCGAGCTCCTACAATGAGCAGTTCTTC.

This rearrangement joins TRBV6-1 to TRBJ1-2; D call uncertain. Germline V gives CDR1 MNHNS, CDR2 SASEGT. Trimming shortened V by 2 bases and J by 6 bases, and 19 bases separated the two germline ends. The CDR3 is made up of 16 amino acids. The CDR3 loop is CASSEFLPGTQHGYTF. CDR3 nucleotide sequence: TGTGCCAGCAGTGAATTTCTGCCAGGAACCCAACATGGCTACACCTTC.

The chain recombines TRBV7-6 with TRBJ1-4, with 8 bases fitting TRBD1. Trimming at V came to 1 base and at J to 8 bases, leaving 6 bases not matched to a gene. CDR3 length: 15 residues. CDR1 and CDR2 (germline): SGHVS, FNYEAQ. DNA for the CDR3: TGTGCCAGCAGCTTAGGGACAGGGCAATGGGAAAAACTGTTTTTT. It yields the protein CASSLGTGQWEKLFF.

CDR3 in DNA: TGTGCCAGCAGCTCGTCAGTCGGGAGGGGCCAGGGCTACACCTTC. Protein sequence: CASSSSVGRGQGYTF. The chain couples TRBV7-2 to TRBJ1-2; D possibly corresponds to TRBD1 (5 bases). This CDR3 has 15 residues. Trimming shortened V by 4 bases and J by 8 bases, and 20 bases separated the two germline ends. CDR1 is SGHTA, CDR2 FQGNSA, per germline.

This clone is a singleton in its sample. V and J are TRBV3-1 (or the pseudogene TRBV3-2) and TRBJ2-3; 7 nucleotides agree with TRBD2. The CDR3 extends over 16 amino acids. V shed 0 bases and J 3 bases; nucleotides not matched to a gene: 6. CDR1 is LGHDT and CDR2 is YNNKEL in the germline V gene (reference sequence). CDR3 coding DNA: TGTGCCAGCAGCCAAGATTTGGGGAGGGGAACAGATACGCAGTATTTT. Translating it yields CASSQDLGRGTDTQYF.

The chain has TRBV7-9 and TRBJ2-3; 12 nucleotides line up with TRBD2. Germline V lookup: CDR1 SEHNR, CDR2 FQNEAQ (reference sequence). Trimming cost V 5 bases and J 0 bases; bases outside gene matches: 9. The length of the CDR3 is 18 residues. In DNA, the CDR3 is TGTGCCAGCAGCCCAATTCCGGGACTAGCGGGTAGCACAGATACGCAGTATTTT. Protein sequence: CASSPIPGLAGSTDTQYF.

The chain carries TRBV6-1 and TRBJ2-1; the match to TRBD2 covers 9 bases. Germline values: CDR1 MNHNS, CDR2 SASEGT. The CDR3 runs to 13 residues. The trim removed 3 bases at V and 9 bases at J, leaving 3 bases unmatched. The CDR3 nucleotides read TGTGCCAGCAGTGATGTAGCGGGAGTTGAGCAGTTCTTC. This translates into CASSDVAGVEQFF.

The CDR3 spells CAWRRGRTHSNYGYTF. The CDR3 DNA is TGTGCCTGGAGGAGAGGACGGACCCACTCTAACTATGGCTACACCTTC. This chain connects TRBV30 to TRBJ1-2; no reliable D call. Between the trimmed V and J ends, which lost 3 bases and 0 bases, there was a span of 17 bases. CDR3 length equals 16 residues. Germline values: CDR1 GTSNPN, CDR2 SVGIG (reference sequence).

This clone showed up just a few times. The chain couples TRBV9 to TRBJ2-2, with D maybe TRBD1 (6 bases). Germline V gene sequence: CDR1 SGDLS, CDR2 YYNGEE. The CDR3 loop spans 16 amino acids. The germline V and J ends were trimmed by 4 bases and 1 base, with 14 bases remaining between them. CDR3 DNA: TGTGCCAGCAGCCCCCGACAGGTCGGGAACACCGGGGAGCTGTTTTTT. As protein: CASSPRQVGNTGELFF.